Presented here are 29 T cell receptor beta chains from one specimen sequenced in a study of T-cell reconstitution after alpha-beta-depleted transplantation in children. The authors prepared the TCRbeta library with unique molecular identifiers. One entry per CDR3 protein results from TCRdb running MiXCR on the PCR reads. The sample shows about 300,000 distinct CDR3 sequences, 10% of them seen only once. Material: PBMCs, obtained before TCRalphabeta/CD19-depleted stem cell transplant. Receptors were obtained from a boy under two years old with acute myeloid leukemia, due to receive a stem cell transplant.

This clonotype was found a few times. The chain carries TRBV7-2 and TRBJ2-3, with a possible D match to TRBD1 (5 bases). V lost 0 bases to trimming and J lost 2 bases, with 9 bases between them. CDR3 size: 15 residues. CDR1 and CDR2 (germline): SGHTA, FQGNSA. CDR3 nucleotides: TGTGCCAGCAGCTTAGCCGGCAGGGCCACAGATACGCAGTATTTT. Translated, it gives CASSLAGRATDTQYF. The entire variable domain, with the rest obtained from reference TRBV7-2 and TRBJ2-3, is as follows: GAGVSQSPSNKVTEKGKDVELRCDPISGHTALYWYRQSLGQGLEFLIYFQGNSAPDKSGLPSDRFSAERTGGSVSTLTIQRTQQEDSAVYLCASSLAGRATDTQYFGPGTRLTVL.

This clonotype was seen more than once but under ten times. The gene calls are TRBV6-5 and TRBJ2-3; 15 nucleotides line up with TRBD2. CDR3 length: 16 residues. Germline V gives CDR1 MNHEY, CDR2 SVGAGI. J lost 9 bases, V lost 5 bases, and 9 bases had no gene match. Written as DNA, the CDR3 is TGTGCCAGCAGTAACCATGGGACTAGCGGGGGGAGGACGCAGTATTTT. It codes for CASSNHGTSGGRTQYF.

This clonotype turned up a few times. The rearrangement links TRBV10-3 to TRBJ2-5, with 11 bases identical to TRBD2. Per germline, CDR1 ENHRY and CDR2 SYGVKD. CDR3 length: 18 residues. With 4 bases clipped from V and 0 bases from J, the junction kept 10 bases outside the gene matches. CDR3 sequence reads: CAISASWAGLADQETQYF. DNA for the CDR3: TGTGCCATCAGTGCAAGTTGGGCGGGACTAGCGGACCAAGAGACCCAGTACTTC.

In DNA form, the CDR3 reads TGTGCCAGCTCACCTAACAGGGAAAGGTCCTACGAGCAGTACTTC. This gives the protein CASSPNRERSYEQYF. The chain has TRBV18 and TRBJ2-7; D may be TRBD1 (6 bases). CDR3 length: 15 residues. Trimming left V 3 bases short and J 1 base short, with 13 bases between. The germline V gene has CDR1 KGHSH and CDR2 LQKENI.

This clonotype was detected ten times or more. V is TRBV2 and J is TRBJ2-5, with 8 bases aligning to TRBD2. Trimming cost V 5 bases and J 14 bases; bases outside gene matches: 10. Germline CDR1 reads SNHLY; CDR2 reads FYNNEI. This CDR3 region has 12 residues. CDR3 DNA: TGTGCCAGCAGTCCCGGGACTAGTTCAAAATACTTC. Protein: CASSPGTSSKYF.

In its sample, this clonotype was seen many times. The gene calls are TRBV28 and TRBJ2-5, with 9 bases matching TRBD1. The CDR3 spans 12 residues. The junction had 1 base not matched to a gene; V was cut back by 6 bases and J by 5 bases. CDR1 is MDHEN and CDR2 is SYDVKM in the germline V gene. CDR3 nucleotides: TGTGCCAGCAGCGGACAGGGGGAGACCCAGTACTTC. It yields the protein CASSGQGETQYF.

V is TRBV20-1 and J is TRBJ2-7, with D perhaps matching TRBD2 (5 bases). This CDR3 contains 14 residues. The germline gives CDR1 DFQATT, CDR2 SNEGSKA (reference sequence). The V gene lost 3 bases and the J gene lost 2 bases, with 14 bases spanning the gap. The DNA of the CDR3 is TGCAGTGCTAGCGCCGGACTTATTACCTACGAGCAGTACTTC. It specifies CSASAGLITYEQYF.

Written as DNA, the CDR3 is TGTGCCAGCAGTTATCGGACAGGGGCCTACGAGCAGTACTTC. Translation: CASSYRTGAYEQYF. The genes are TRBV6-5 and TRBJ2-7; 9 nucleotides line up with TRBD1. J lost 2 bases, V lost 3 bases, and 2 bases had no gene match. Germline CDR1 is MNHEY and CDR2 is SVGAGI. The CDR3 loop spans 14 amino acids.

This clonotype was counted at least ten times. V and J are TRBV14 and TRBJ2-2; D is ambiguous. The CDR3 is 13 amino acids. V was clipped by 0 bases and J by 7 bases, with 6 bases between them. Germline loops: CDR1 SGHDN, CDR2 FVKESK. Here the CDR3 reads CASSQEQRGELFF. CDR3 in DNA: TGTGCCAGCAGCCAAGAACAACGCGGGGAGCTGTTTTTT.

This clonotype has only a few counts. This chain uses TRBV18 with TRBJ2-1; 10 bases are shared with TRBD1. The CDR3 consists of 20 residues. The V segment lost 3 bases and the J segment 2 bases; nucleotides outside the gene matches: 16. The germline V gene has CDR1 KGHSH and CDR2 LQKENI. The DNA for the CDR3 is TGTGCCAGCTCACCTTTTGCGGGACAGGGGCTTTTATACCCCTACAATGAGCAGTTCTTC. This encodes CASSPFAGQGLLYPYNEQFF.

Many counts were recorded for this clonotype. The chain recombines TRBV20-1 with TRBJ2-7, with D unresolved. Trimming cost V 0 bases and J 3 bases, with 9 bases left between them. From germline, CDR1 is DFQATT and CDR2 SNEGSKA (reference sequence). The CDR3 sequence is 13 residues long. The CDR3 DNA follows: TGCAGTGCTAGAGAATTAGGGATCTACGAGCAGTACTTC. Translated, it gives CSARELGIYEQYF.

This clonotype was observed many times. The V gene is TRBV5-5, the J gene TRBJ2-2; no definite D call. Germline V gene data show CDR1 as SGHKS and CDR2 as YYEKEE (reference sequence). The V end lost 6 bases, the J end lost 3 bases, and 9 bases lay between the germline ends. The CDR3 has 13 amino acids. Here the CDR3 DNA reads TGTGCCAGCACCATTCGCGACACCGGGGAGCTGTTTTTT. Its translation is CASTIRDTGELFF.

There are many counts of this clonotype. This chain's CDR3 is CASSQDRGRSYEQYF. CDR3 coding DNA: TGCGCCAGCAGCCAAGATCGCGGGAGATCCTACGAGCAGTACTTC. This rearrangement joins TRBV4-3 to TRBJ2-7; TRBD2 aligns across 7 bases. The junction had 3 bases not matched to a gene; V was cut back by 0 bases and J by 1 base. CDR3 length: 15 residues. Germline V lookup: CDR1 LGHNA, CDR2 YSLEER.

This clonotype was seen many times. The CDR3 is CATRTGQSRDSPLHF. The CDR3 nucleotides read TGTGCCACAAGGACGGGACAGTCTAGAGATTCACCCCTCCACTTT. The J gene is TRBJ1-6, the V gene TRBV27; 7 bases are a match to TRBD1. Germline trimming cut 10 bases from V and 8 bases from J; bases unmatched to any gene: 14. Per germline, CDR1 MNHEY and CDR2 SMNVEV (reference sequence). The CDR3 is 15 amino acids.

This clonotype appeared a few times. The rearrangement uses TRBV19 and TRBJ2-1; 10 bases are shared with TRBD2. V shed 1 base, J shed 0 bases, and the junction held 3 bases outside the gene matches. The germline V gene encodes CDR1 LNHDA and CDR2 SQIVND (reference sequence). CDR3 length: 17 residues. The DNA of the CDR3 is TGTGCCAGTAGTATAGGGCTAGCGGGGGACTCCTACAATGAGCAGTTCTTC. Protein sequence: CASSIGLAGDSYNEQFF.

This clonotype was seen ten or more times. The chain links TRBV5-6 to TRBJ2-6; D is unclear. The V end was cut by 4 bases, the J end by 1 base, with 9 bases between. In germline, CDR1 is SGHDT, CDR2 YYEEEE. The CDR3 consists of 15 residues. This chain's CDR3 is CASSPAGSGANVLTF. The CDR3 DNA sequence: TGTGCCAGCAGCCCTGCTGGGTCTGGGGCCAACGTCCTGACTTTC.

This clonotype has ten or more counts. The V and J genes are TRBV5-1 and TRBJ2-5, with D tentatively TRBD1 (6 bases). V was cut by 4 bases and J by 2 bases, with 15 bases left in between. The CDR3 length is 15 residues. Per the germline V gene, CDR1 is SGHRS and CDR2 is YFSETQ. CDR3 loop: CASSRTARFQETQYF. The CDR3 DNA follows: TGCGCCAGCAGCAGGACAGCGAGATTTCAAGAGACCCAGTACTTC.

The gene calls are TRBV19 and TRBJ2-5, with 10 bases that match TRBD1. The CDR3 loop spans 17 amino acids. Germline values: CDR1 LNHDA, CDR2 SQIVND (reference sequence). J was trimmed by 2 bases and V by 3 bases; bases with no gene match: 9. CDR3 DNA: TGTGCCAGTAGTATGAACCGCGGGACAGGGGCACAAGAGACCCAGTACTTC. This sequence encodes CASSMNRGTGAQETQYF.

This clonotype has just a few counts. The rearrangement joins TRBV15 to TRBJ2-5; D gene ambiguous. Trimming cost V 1 base and J 2 bases, with 8 bases left between them. The CDR3 spans 14 residues. The germline V gene encodes CDR1 LNHNV and CDR2 YYDKDF (reference sequence). This CDR3 reads CATSRVPGQETQYF. The CDR3 DNA reads as TGTGCCACCAGCAGAGTTCCCGGGCAAGAGACCCAGTACTTC.

The chain is built from TRBV5-4 and TRBJ1-2; D remains ambiguous. Trimming stripped 8 bases from V and 8 bases from J, with 13 bases between. The germline V gene encodes CDR1 SGHNT and CDR2 YYREEE (reference sequence). CDR3 length equals 11 residues. CDR3 DNA sequence: TGTGCCAGTAGAGGTTTCGACGGCTACACCTTC. Its translation: CASRGFDGYTF.

This clonotype appeared a few times. This chain joins TRBV29-1 and TRBJ2-7; perhaps TRBD2 as D (6 bases). The CDR3 totals 13 residues. CDR1 SQVTM and CDR2 ANQGSEA come from the germline V gene. Trimming left V 2 bases short and J 2 bases short, with 10 bases between. The CDR3: CSVESGEAYEQYF. The CDR3 coding sequence is TGCAGCGTTGAATCGGGGGAGGCCTACGAGCAGTACTTC.

This clonotype was found a few times. The chain is built from TRBV20-1 and TRBJ2-3; D not certain. Germline V gene data show CDR1 as DFQATT and CDR2 as SNEGSKA (reference sequence). The CDR3 spans 15 residues. Trimming took off 1 base at V and 2 bases at J, with 13 bases between the two ends. The CDR3 sequence: CSARGDQFYTDTQYF. CDR3 DNA: TGCAGTGCTAGAGGTGACCAGTTCTACACAGATACGCAGTATTTT.

In this sample, this clonotype turned up many times. The V and J genes are TRBV9 and TRBJ2-3; 8 nucleotides match TRBD2. Per germline, CDR1 SGDLS and CDR2 YYNGEE. The CDR3 sequence is 15 residues long. V was pared by 0 bases and J by 4 bases, with 4 bases of the junction left unmatched. The CDR3 sequence: CASSVDPGGPDTQYF. The CDR3 coding sequence is TGTGCCAGCAGCGTAGACCCGGGGGGGCCAGATACGCAGTATTTT.

This clonotype occurred a few times. Relative to the germline gene, one junction end is altered; a read error may explain this. This chain joins TRBV6-1 and TRBJ1-4; D is uncertain. Germline V CDR1 and CDR2: MNHNS, SASEGT. CDR3 size: 13 residues. The CDR3 reads CASKEFTHEKLFF. CDR3 nucleotides: TGTGCCAGCAAGGAGTTCACACATGAGAAACTGTTTTTT.

This clonotype was seen a few times. The chain links TRBV4-3 to TRBJ2-6; the D is unclear. Germline CDR1 is LGHNA and CDR2 is YSLEER. The CDR3 spans 15 residues. Trimming cost V 4 bases and J 0 bases, with 7 bases left between them. This CDR3 is CASSPAYSGANVLTF. CDR3 bases: TGCGCCAGCAGCCCGGCTTACTCTGGGGCCAACGTCCTGACTTTC.

The rearrangement joins TRBV5-1 to TRBJ2-7; 9 positions agree with TRBD2. Germline trimming cut 1 base from V and 7 bases from J; bases unmatched to any gene: 6. Germline-derived CDR1 and CDR2 are SGHRS and YFSETQ. The CDR3 covers 14 residues. The CDR3 DNA reads TGCGCCAGCAGCTTGTCGGCTAGCGGGAAGGAGCAGTACTTC. This encodes CASSLSASGKEQYF. Full variable domain (rest looked up from reference TRBV5-1 and TRBJ2-7): KAGVTQTPRYLIKTRGQQVTLSCSPISGHRSVSWYQQTPGQGLQFLFEYFSETQRNKGNFPGRFSGRQFSNSRSEMNVSTLELGDSALYLCASSLSASGKEQYFGPGTRLTVT.

This CDR3 reads CASSVSRTYEQYF. The DNA of the CDR3 is TGTGCCAGCTCAGTGTCCCGAACTTACGAGCAGTACTTC. The V gene is TRBV18, the J gene TRBJ2-7; D unclear. The CDR3 contains 13 residues. CDR1 is KGHSH, CDR2 LQKENI, per germline. The V end was cut by 5 bases, the J end by 4 bases, with 12 bases between. The full variable domain, completed using reference TRBV18 and TRBJ2-7, is NAGVMQNPRHLVRRRGQEARLRCSPMKGHSHVYWYRQLPEEGLKFMVYLQKENIIDESGMPKERFSAEFPKEGPSILRIQQVVRGDSAAYFCASSVSRTYEQYFGPGTRLTVT.

This clonotype has at least ten counts. The chain carries TRBV28 and TRBJ1-1; D uncertain. The V end lost 10 bases, the J end lost 0 bases, and 12 bases lay between the germline ends. This CDR3 has 13 amino acids. Germline V gene sequence: CDR1 MDHEN, CDR2 SYDVKM. The chain's CDR3 is CATLSAVNTEAFF. The CDR3 DNA reads TGTGCCACCCTGTCCGCGGTGAACACTGAAGCTTTCTTT. The whole variable domain, remainder taken from reference TRBV28 and TRBJ1-1, is DVKVTQSSRYLVKRTGEKVFLECVQDMDHENMFWYRQDPGLGLRLIYFSYDVKMKEKGDIPEGYSVSREKKERFSLILESASTNQTSMYLCATLSAVNTEAFFGQGTRLTVV.

This clonotype was seen at least ten times. The genes are TRBV28 and TRBJ2-3, with a possible D match to TRBD2 (6 bases). Looked up from germline, CDR1 is MDHEN and CDR2 is SYDVKM. The CDR3 consists of 16 residues. The V end was cut by 3 bases, the J end by 4 bases, with 17 bases between. CDR3 DNA: TGTGCCAGCAGTTTGCCAAGGGGAGGACGACCAGATACGCAGTATTTT. This sequence encodes CASSLPRGGRPDTQYF.